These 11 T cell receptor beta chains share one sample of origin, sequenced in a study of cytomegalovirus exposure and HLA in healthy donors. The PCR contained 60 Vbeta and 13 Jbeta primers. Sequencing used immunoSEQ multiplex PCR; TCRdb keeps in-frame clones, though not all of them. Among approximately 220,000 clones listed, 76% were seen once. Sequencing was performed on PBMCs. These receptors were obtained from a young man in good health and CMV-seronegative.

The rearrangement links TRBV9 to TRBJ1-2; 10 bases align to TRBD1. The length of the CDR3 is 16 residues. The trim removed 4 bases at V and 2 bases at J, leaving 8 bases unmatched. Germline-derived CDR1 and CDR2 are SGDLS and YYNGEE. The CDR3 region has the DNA TGTGCCAGCAGCCCGGAGACAGGGGGCGGAAACTATGGCTACACCTTC. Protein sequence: CASSPETGGGNYGYTF.

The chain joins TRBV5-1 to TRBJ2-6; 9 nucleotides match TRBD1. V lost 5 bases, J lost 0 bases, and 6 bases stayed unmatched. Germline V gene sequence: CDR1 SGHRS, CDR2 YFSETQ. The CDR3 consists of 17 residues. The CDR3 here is CASSGGQGDSGANVLTF. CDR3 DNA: TGCGCCAGCAGTGGGGGACAGGGTGACTCTGGGGCCAACGTCCTGACTTTC.

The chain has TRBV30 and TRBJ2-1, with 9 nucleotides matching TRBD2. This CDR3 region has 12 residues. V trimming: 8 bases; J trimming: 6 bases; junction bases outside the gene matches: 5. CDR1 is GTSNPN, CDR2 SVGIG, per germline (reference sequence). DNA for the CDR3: TGTGCCGGTTCGACTAGCGGCAATGAGCAGTTCTTC. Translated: CAGSTSGNEQFF.

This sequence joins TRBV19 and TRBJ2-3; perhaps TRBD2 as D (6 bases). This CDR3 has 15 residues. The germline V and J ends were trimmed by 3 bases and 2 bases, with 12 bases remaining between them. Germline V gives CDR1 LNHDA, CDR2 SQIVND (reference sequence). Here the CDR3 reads CASSILSGPTDTQYF. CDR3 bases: TGTGCCAGTAGTATCCTTAGCGGACCCACAGATACGCAGTATTTT.

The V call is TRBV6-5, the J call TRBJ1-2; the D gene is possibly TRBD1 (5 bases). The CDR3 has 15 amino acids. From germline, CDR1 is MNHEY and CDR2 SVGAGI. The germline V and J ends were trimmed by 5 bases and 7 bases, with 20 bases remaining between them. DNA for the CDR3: TGTGCCAGCAGTCCCGGGGGGTCCTGGTACGCTGGCTACACCTTC. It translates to CASSPGGSWYAGYTF.

The CDR3 region is CASSQEGLASSYEQYF. The CDR3, as DNA: TGCGCCAGCAGCCAAGAAGGACTAGCGAGCTCCTACGAGCAGTACTTC. This chain links TRBV4-1 with TRBJ2-7; 9 positions match TRBD2. V lost 0 bases to trimming and J lost 0 bases; unmatched junction nucleotides: 3. The germline V gene has CDR1 MGHRA and CDR2 YSYEKL. This CDR3 is 16 amino acids long.

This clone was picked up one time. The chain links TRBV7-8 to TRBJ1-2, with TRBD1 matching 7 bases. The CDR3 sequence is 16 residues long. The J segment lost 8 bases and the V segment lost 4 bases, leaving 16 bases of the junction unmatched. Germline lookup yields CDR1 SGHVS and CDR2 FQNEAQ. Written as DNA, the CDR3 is TGTGCCAGCAGCTCCCTATATAGAGACAGGGCCCCCGGCTACACCTTC. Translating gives CASSSLYRDRAPGYTF.

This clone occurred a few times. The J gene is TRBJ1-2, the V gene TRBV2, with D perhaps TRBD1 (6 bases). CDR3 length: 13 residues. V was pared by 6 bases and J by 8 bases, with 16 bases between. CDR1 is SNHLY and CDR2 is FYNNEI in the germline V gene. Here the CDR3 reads CASRSGQPGGYTF. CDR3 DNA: TGTGCCAGCAGATCCGGACAGCCGGGGGGCTACACCTTC.

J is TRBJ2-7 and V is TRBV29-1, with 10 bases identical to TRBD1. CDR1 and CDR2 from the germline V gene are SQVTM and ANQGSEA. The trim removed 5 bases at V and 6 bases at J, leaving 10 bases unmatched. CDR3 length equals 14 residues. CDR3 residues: CSVIDRGPTGEQYF. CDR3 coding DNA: TGCAGCGTTATAGACAGGGGGCCGACGGGCGAGCAGTACTTC.

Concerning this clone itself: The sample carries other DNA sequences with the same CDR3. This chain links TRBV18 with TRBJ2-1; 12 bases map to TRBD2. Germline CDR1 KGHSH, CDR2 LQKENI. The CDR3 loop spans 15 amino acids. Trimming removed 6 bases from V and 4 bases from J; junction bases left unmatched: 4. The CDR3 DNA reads TGTGCCAGCTCGCGACTAGCGGGAGCTTACAATGAGCAGTTCTTC. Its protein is CASSRLAGAYNEQFF.

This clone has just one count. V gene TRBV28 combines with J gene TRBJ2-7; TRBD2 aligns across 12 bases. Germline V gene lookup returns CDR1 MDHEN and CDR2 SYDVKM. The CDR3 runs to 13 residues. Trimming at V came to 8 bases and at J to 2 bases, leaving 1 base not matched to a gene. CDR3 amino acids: CASRTSGTYEQYF. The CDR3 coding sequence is TGTGCCAGCCGGACTAGCGGGACCTACGAGCAGTACTTC. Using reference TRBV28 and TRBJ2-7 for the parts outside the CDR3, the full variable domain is DVKVTQSSRYLVKRTGEKVFLECVQDMDHENMFWYRQDPGLGLRLIYFSYDVKMKEKGDIPEGYSVSREKKERFSLILESASTNQTSMYLCASRTSGTYEQYFGPGTRLTVT.